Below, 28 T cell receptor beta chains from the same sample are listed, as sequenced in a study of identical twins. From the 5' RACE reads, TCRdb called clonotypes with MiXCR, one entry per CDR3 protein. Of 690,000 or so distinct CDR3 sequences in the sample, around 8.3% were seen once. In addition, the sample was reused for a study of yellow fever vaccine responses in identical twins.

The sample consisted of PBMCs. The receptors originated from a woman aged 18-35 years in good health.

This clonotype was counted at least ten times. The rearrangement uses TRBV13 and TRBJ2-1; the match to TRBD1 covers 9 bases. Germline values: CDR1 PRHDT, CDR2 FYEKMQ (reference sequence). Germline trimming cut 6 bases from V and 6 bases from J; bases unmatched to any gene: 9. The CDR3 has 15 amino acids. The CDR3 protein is CASSKTGTGFNEQFF. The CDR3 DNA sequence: TGTGCCAGCAGTAAGACCGGGACAGGGTTCAATGAGCAGTTCTTC. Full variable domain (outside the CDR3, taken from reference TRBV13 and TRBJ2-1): AAGVIQSPRHLIKEKRETATLKCYPIPRHDTVYWYQQGPGQDPQFLISFYEKMQSDKGSIPDRFSAQQFSDYHSELNMSSLELGDSALYFCASSKTGTGFNEQFFGPGTRLTVL.

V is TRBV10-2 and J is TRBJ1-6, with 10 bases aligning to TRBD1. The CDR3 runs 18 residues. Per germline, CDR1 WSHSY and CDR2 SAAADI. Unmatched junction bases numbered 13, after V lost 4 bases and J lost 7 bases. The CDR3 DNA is TGCGCCAGCAGTGGCCGGGACAGGGGTTTTGGTGGAAATTCACCCCTCCACTTT. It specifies CASSGRDRGFGGNSPLHF.

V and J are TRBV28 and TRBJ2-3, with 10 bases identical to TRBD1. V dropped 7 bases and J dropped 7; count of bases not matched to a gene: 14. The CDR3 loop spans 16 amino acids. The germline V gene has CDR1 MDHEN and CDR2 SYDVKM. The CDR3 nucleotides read TGTGCCAGCAACTTAAATGTGGGACAGGGGTTTTATACGCAGTATTTT. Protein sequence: CASNLNVGQGFYTQYF.

CDR3 protein: CASSSSLGTGEQFF. The CDR3 DNA sequence: TGTGCCAGCTCATCCTCACTGGGTACGGGTGAGCAGTTCTTC. The chain carries TRBV18 and TRBJ2-1, with D unclear. Deletions cut 5 bases from V and 9 bases from J, with 17 bases between. The length of the CDR3 is 14 residues. CDR1 is KGHSH and CDR2 is LQKENI in the germline V gene.

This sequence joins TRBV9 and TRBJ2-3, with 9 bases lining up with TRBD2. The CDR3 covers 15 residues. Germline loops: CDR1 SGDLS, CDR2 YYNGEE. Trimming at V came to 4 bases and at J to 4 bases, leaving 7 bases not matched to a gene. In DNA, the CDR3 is TGTGCCAGCAGCATTAGCGGGAGCCCCCCAGATACGCAGTATTTT. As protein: CASSISGSPPDTQYF.

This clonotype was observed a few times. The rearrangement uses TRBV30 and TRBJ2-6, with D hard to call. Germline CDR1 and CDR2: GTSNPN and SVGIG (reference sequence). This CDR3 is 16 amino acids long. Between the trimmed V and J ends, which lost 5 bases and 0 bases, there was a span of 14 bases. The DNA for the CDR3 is TGTGCCTGGGCACCCTCTTGGGGCTCTGGGGCCAACGTCCTGACTTTC. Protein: CAWAPSWGSGANVLTF.

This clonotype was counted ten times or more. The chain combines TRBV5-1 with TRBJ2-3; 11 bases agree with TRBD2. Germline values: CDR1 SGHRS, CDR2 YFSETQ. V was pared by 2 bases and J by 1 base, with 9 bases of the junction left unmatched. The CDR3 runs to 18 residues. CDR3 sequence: CASSFTVLAGEGTDTQYF. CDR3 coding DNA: TGCGCCAGCAGCTTCACGGTACTAGCGGGAGAGGGCACAGATACGCAGTATTTT.

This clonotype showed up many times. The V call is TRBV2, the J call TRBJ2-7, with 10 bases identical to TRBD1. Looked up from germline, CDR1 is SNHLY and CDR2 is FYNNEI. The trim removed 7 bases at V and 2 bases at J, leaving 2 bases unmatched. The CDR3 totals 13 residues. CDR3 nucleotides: TGTGCCAGCAAGGGGACAGGGGCCTACGAGCAGTACTTC. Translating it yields CASKGTGAYEQYF.

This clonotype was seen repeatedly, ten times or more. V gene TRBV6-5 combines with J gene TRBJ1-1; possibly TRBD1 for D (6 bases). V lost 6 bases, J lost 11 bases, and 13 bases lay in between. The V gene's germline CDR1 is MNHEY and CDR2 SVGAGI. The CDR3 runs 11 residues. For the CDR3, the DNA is TGTGCCAGCAGCCGTGGTCAGGGGGCTTTCTTT. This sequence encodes CASSRGQGAFF.

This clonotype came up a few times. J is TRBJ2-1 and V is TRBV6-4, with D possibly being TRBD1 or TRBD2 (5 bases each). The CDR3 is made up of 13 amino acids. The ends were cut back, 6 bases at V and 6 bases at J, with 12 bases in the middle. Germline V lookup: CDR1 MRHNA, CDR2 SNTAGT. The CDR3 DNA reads TGTGCCAGCAGCACCGGGACGCCCAATGAGCAGTTCTTC. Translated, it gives CASSTGTPNEQFF.

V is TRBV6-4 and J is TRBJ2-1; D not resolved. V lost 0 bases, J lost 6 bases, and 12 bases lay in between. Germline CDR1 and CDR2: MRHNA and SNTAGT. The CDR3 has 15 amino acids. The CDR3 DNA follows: TGTGCCAGCAGTGACTCGAAGTGGGCGCCCAATGAGCAGTTCTTC. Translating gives CASSDSKWAPNEQFF.

The CDR3 DNA follows: TGTGCCAGCAGCTTAACCGGGCGCGGCACCGGGGAGCTGTTTTTT. Protein: CASSLTGRGTGELFF. The V call is TRBV11-2, the J call TRBJ2-2; no clear D. From germline, CDR1 is SGHAT and CDR2 FQNNGV. The CDR3 is 15 amino acids. V was shortened by 2 bases and J by 4 bases, with 11 bases between the two germline ends.

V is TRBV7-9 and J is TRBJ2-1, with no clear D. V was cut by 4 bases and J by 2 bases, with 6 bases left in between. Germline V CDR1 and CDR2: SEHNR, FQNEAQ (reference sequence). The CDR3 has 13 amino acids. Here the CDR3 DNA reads TGTGCCAGCAGCTCCCTAGCCTACAATGAGCAGTTCTTC. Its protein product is CASSSLAYNEQFF.

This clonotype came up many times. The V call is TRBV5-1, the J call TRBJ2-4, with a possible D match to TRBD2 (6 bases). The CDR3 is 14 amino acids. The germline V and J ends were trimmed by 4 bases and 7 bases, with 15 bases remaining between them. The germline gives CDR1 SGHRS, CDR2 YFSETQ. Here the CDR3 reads CASSDPLATNIQYF. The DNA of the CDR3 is TGCGCCAGCAGCGATCCGCTAGCGACGAACATTCAGTACTTC.

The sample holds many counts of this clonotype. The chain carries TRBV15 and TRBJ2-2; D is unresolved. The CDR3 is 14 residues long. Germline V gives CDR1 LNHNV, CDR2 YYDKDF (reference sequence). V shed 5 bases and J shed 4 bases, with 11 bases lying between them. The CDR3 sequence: CATSGIGGTGELFF. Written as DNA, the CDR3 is TGTGCCACCAGCGGGATAGGTGGCACCGGGGAGCTGTTTTTT.

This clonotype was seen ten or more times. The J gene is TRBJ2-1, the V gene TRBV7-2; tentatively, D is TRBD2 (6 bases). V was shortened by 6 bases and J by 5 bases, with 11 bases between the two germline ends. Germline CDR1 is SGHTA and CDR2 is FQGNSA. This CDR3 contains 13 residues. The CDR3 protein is CASRSPGDNEQFF. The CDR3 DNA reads TGTGCCAGCAGATCGCCGGGGGACAATGAGCAGTTCTTC.

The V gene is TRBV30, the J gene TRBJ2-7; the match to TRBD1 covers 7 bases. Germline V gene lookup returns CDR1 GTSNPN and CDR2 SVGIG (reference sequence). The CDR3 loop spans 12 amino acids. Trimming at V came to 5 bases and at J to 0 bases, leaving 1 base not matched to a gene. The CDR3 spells CAWGTDSYEQYF. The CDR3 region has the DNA TGTGCCTGGGGGACAGACTCCTACGAGCAGTACTTC.

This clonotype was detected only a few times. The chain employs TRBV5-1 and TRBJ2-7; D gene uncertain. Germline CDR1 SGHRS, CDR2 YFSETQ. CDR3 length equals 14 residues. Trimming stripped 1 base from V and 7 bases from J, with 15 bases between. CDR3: CASSLQWTSGEQYF. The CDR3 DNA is TGCGCCAGCAGCTTGCAATGGACCTCTGGAGAGCAGTACTTC.

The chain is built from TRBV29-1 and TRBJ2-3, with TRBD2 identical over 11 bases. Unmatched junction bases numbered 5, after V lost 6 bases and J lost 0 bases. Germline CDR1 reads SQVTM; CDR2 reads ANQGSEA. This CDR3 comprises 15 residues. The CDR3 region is CSVRRTSGSTDTQYF. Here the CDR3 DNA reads TGCAGCGTGAGAAGGACTAGCGGGAGCACAGATACGCAGTATTTT.

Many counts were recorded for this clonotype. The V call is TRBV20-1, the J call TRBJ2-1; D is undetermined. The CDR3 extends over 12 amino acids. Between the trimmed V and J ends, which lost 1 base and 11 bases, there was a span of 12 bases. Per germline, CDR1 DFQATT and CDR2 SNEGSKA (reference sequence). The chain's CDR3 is CSARGTDGKQFF. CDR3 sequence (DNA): TGCAGTGCTAGAGGGACCGATGGGAAGCAGTTCTTC.

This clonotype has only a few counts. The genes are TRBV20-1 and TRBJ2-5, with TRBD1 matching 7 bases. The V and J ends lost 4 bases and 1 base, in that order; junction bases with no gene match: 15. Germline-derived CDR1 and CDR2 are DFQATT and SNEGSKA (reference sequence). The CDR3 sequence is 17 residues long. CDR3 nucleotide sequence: TGCAGTGCTACCCACTGGGTACAGGGGCTTATCCAAGAGACCCAGTACTTC. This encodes CSATHWVQGLIQETQYF.

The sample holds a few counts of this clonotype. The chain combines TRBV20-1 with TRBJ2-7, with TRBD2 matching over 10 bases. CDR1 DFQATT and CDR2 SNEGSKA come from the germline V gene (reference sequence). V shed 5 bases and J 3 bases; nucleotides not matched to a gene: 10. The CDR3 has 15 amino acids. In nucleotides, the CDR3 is TGCAGTGCTCCAATGATCTCTAGCGGGGGCTACGAGCAGTACTTC. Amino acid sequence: CSAPMISSGGYEQYF.

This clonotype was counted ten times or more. This chain's CDR3 is CASSSRTGLHTQYF. The CDR3 DNA sequence: TGTGCCAGCAGTTCCCGGACAGGACTCCATACGCAGTATTTT. The V and J genes are TRBV5-4 and TRBJ2-3; 7 bases agree with TRBD1. Germline values: CDR1 SGHNT, CDR2 YYREEE (reference sequence). Unmatched junction bases numbered 10, after V lost 5 bases and J lost 7 bases. This CDR3 comprises 14 residues.

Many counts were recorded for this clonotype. Here the CDR3 reads CASSQDQSGGSYNEQFF. Written as DNA, the CDR3 is TGCGCCAGCAGCCAAGATCAAAGCGGGGGCTCCTACAATGAGCAGTTCTTC. This chain links TRBV4-3 with TRBJ2-1; 8 bases match TRBD2. CDR3 length: 17 residues. The V and J ends lost 0 bases and 0 bases, in that order; junction bases with no gene match: 4. The V gene's germline CDR1 is LGHNA and CDR2 YSLEER.

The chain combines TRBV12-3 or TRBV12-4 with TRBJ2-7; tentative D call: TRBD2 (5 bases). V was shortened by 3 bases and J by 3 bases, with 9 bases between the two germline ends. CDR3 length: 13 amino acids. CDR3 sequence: CASSFGEFYEQYF. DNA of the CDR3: TGTGCCAGCAGTTTTGGGGAGTTCTACGAGCAGTACTTC.

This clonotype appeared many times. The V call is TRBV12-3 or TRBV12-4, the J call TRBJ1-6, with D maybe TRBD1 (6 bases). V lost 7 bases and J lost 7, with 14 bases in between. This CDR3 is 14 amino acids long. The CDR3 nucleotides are TGTGCCAGCAAGGTCGGGGGCTGGAATTCACCCCTCCACTTT. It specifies CASKVGGWNSPLHF.

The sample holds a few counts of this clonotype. CDR3 sequence (DNA): TGCAGCGGTGCACAGGTCAACACTGAAGCTTTCTTT. Protein product: CSGAQVNTEAFF. The genes are TRBV29-1 and TRBJ1-1; D possibly corresponds to TRBD1 (5 bases). Germline CDR1 and CDR2: SQVTM and ANQGSEA. Trimming took off 7 bases at V and 2 bases at J, with 11 bases between the two ends. CDR3 size: 12 residues.

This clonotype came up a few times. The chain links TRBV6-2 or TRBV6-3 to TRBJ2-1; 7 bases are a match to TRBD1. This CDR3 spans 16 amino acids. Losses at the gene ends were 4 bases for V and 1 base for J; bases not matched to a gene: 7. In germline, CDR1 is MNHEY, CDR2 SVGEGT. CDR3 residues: CASSWDRPPSYNEQFF. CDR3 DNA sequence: TGTGCCAGCAGTTGGGACAGACCGCCATCCTACAATGAGCAGTTCTTC.